These 28 T cell receptor beta chains were sequenced from one sample in a study of blood T cell repertoires in COVID-19. Sequenced by immunoSEQ multiplex PCR; TCRdb stores in-frame clones only, minus some. This table holds about 74,000 clones, roughly 90% found once. The sample consisted of peripheral blood. The receptor source for this set is a man in his 70s with active or convalescent COVID-19.

The chain recombines TRBV29-1 with TRBJ2-1, with 7 positions matching TRBD2. V was pared by 5 bases and J by 0 bases, with 7 bases of the junction left unmatched. The CDR3 consists of 15 residues. Germline CDR1 is SQVTM and CDR2 is ANQGSEA. The chain's CDR3 is CSVPGGSSSYNEQFF. CDR3 nucleotides: TGCAGCGTTCCCGGCGGGAGTTCCTCCTACAATGAGCAGTTCTTC.

The genes are TRBV6-5 and TRBJ2-7; TRBD1 is a possible D gene (6 bases). CDR1 is MNHEY, CDR2 SVGAGI, per germline. Trimming removed 7 bases from V and 0 bases from J, with 13 bases in between. This CDR3 is 14 amino acids long. The CDR3, as DNA: TGTGCCAGCAAGGGACACCTGAGCTCCTACGAGCAGTACTTC. As protein: CASKGHLSSYEQYF.

The chain couples TRBV7-8 to TRBJ2-1, with 9 nucleotides matching TRBD1. The junction had 5 bases not matched to a gene; V was cut back by 4 bases and J by 7 bases. The length of the CDR3 is 14 residues. Germline CDR1 reads SGHVS; CDR2 reads FQNEAQ. The CDR3 is CASSSGQGRNEQFF. CDR3 DNA: TGTGCCAGCAGCTCCGGACAGGGGAGGAATGAGCAGTTCTTC. Variable domain in full (rest from reference TRBV7-8 and TRBJ2-1): GAGVSQSPRYKVAKRGQDVALRCDPISGHVSLFWYQQALGQGPEFLTYFQNEAQLDKSGLPSDRFFAERPEGSVSTLKIQRTQQEDSAVYLCASSSGQGRNEQFFGPGTRLTVL.

DNA for the CDR3: TGTGCCAGTAGTATAGATGGCGGGGTTAACTATGGCTACACCTTC. This sequence encodes CASSIDGGVNYGYTF. The chain employs TRBV19 and TRBJ1-2, with unresolved D. From germline, CDR1 is LNHDA and CDR2 SQIVND (reference sequence). V gave up 0 bases and J gave up 1 base, with 9 bases separating them. The CDR3 has 15 residues.

The gene calls are TRBV6-1 and TRBJ1-1, with no clear D. Germline assignment: CDR1 MNHNS and CDR2 SASEGT. This CDR3 contains 12 residues. Deletions cut 2 bases from V and 14 bases from J, with 15 bases between. The CDR3 DNA reads as TGTGCCAGCAGTGAATCCGGGGAGCGGTTGTTCTTT. This sequence encodes CASSESGERLFF.

This chain links TRBV6-1 with TRBJ1-1; 7 bases match TRBD1. The V and J ends lost 1 base and 9 bases, in that order; junction bases with no gene match: 5. This CDR3 contains 13 residues. The V gene's germline CDR1 is MNHNS and CDR2 SASEGT. CDR3 sequence: CASSEGGQLKAFF. DNA of the CDR3: TGTGCCAGCAGTGAAGGGGGACAGCTTAAAGCTTTCTTT.

V and J are TRBV29-1 and TRBJ2-7, with 15 bases matching TRBD2. With V trimmed by 4 bases and J by 2 bases, 6 bases remained unmatched. Germline loops: CDR1 SQVTM, CDR2 ANQGSEA. The CDR3 loop spans 16 amino acids. The CDR3 here is CSVAGLAGGRTYEQYF. The CDR3 DNA is TGCAGCGTTGCGGGACTAGCGGGAGGACGCACCTACGAGCAGTACTTC.

The chain is built from TRBV7-8 and TRBJ1-2, with 8 bases matching TRBD1. This CDR3 spans 13 amino acids. The V and J ends lost 1 base and 10 bases, in that order; junction bases with no gene match: 5. The germline V gene encodes CDR1 SGHVS and CDR2 FQNEAQ. CDR3 sequence reads: CASSLGGTGLYTF. The CDR3 coding sequence is TGTGCCAGCAGCTTAGGGGGGACAGGTCTCTACACCTTC.

The J gene is TRBJ1-4, the V gene TRBV5-6, with a tentative D call TRBD1 (6 bases). The V and J ends lost 7 bases and 3 bases respectively, with 16 bases between them. Per the germline V gene, CDR1 is SGHDT and CDR2 is YYEEEE. The CDR3 runs 15 residues. The CDR3 protein is CASFFYDRSNEKLFF. The DNA for the CDR3 is TGTGCCAGCTTTTTCTACGACAGGTCTAATGAAAAACTGTTTTTT. The variable domain in full, with the rest retrieved from reference TRBV5-6 and TRBJ1-4, is DAGVTQSPTHLIKTRGQQVTLRCSPKSGHDTVSWYQQALGQGPQFIFQYYEEEERQRGNFPDRFSGHQFPNYSSELNVNALLLGDSALYLCASFFYDRSNEKLFFGSGTQLSVL.

The V call is TRBV10-1, the J call TRBJ2-2, with TRBD1 matching over 7 bases. Trimming removed 8 bases from V and 3 bases from J; junction bases left unmatched: 6. CDR1 is WNHNN, CDR2 SYGVQD, per germline (reference sequence). The length of the CDR3 is 14 residues. CDR3 protein: CASEGTEYTGELFF. CDR3 DNA sequence: TGCGCCAGCGAAGGGACAGAATACACCGGGGAGCTGTTTTTT.

This chain joins TRBV28 and TRBJ1-1; D not certain. The CDR3 covers 15 residues. Germline V gives CDR1 MDHEN, CDR2 SYDVKM. Trimming took off 6 bases at V and 0 bases at J, with 14 bases between the two ends. The CDR3 region is CASRRRRVMNTEAFF. For the CDR3, the DNA is TGTGCCAGCAGGAGGCGACGGGTCATGAACACTGAAGCTTTCTTT.

This clone has just one count. The chain combines TRBV30 with TRBJ1-1; D is undetermined. Trimming cost V 5 bases and J 4 bases, with 8 bases left between them. The CDR3 contains 11 residues. The germline V gene has CDR1 GTSNPN and CDR2 SVGIG (reference sequence). The CDR3 region has the DNA TGTGCCTGGGCTCGGGGCACTGAAGCTTTCTTT. Protein product: CAWARGTEAFF.

The chain combines TRBV6-2 or TRBV6-3 with TRBJ1-2; D perhaps matches TRBD1 (5 bases). The CDR3 consists of 13 residues. CDR1 MNHEY and CDR2 SVGEGT come from the germline V gene. Trimming stripped 5 bases from V and 5 bases from J, with 12 bases between. The CDR3 nucleotides read TGTGCCAGCAGTCCGACAGAACCTTATGGCTACACCTTC. This codes for CASSPTEPYGYTF.

The chain recombines TRBV4-1 with TRBJ1-6; D is unclear. Germline V gene lookup returns CDR1 MGHRA and CDR2 YSYEKL. The V and J ends lost 0 bases and 3 bases respectively, with 15 bases between them. The CDR3 runs 18 residues. Written as DNA, the CDR3 is TGCGCCAGCAGCCAAGAAGGCTCGCGGCATTACTATAATTCACCCCTCCACTTT. Protein sequence: CASSQEGSRHYYNSPLHF.

This clone was seen just once. CDR3 in DNA: TGTGCCAGCTCACCAAGGACAGGGGGCCTAGATACGCAGTATTTT. The encoded protein is CASSPRTGGLDTQYF. V gene TRBV18 combines with J gene TRBJ2-3, with 11 bases lining up with TRBD1. The CDR3 sequence is 15 residues long. The V and J ends lost 2 bases and 5 bases, in that order; junction bases with no gene match: 3. Looked up from germline, CDR1 is KGHSH and CDR2 is LQKENI.

The rearrangement uses TRBV5-8 and TRBJ2-1, with TRBD2 identical over 9 bases. Germline V gene lookup returns CDR1 SGHTS and CDR2 YDEGEE. V shed 5 bases, J shed 1 base, and the junction held 4 bases outside the gene matches. The CDR3 covers 15 residues. The CDR3 DNA sequence: TGTGCCAGCAGGCTGACTAGCGGATCCTACAATGAGCAGTTCTTC. Translated: CASRLTSGSYNEQFF.

A few counts support this clone. This chain joins TRBV6-5 and TRBJ1-1; possible D gene TRBD1, 5 bases. This CDR3 has 14 residues. The V and J ends lost 7 bases and 3 bases respectively, with 15 bases between them. The V gene's germline CDR1 is MNHEY and CDR2 SVGAGI. The CDR3 DNA follows: TGTGCCAGCACCTCTCGGGGGAGGGACACTGAAGCTTTCTTT. Translating gives CASTSRGRDTEAFF.

The chain has TRBV18 and TRBJ2-2, with a weak D call TRBD1 (6 bases). The length of the CDR3 is 15 residues. Germline CDR1 reads KGHSH; CDR2 reads LQKENI. Trimming cost V 6 bases and J 2 bases, with 13 bases left between them. CDR3 residues: CASSGRDTNTGELFF. CDR3 DNA: TGTGCCAGCTCGGGCCGGGACACAAACACCGGGGAGCTGTTTTTT. The full variable domain, completed using reference TRBV18 and TRBJ2-2, is NAGVMQNPRHLVRRRGQEARLRCSPMKGHSHVYWYRQLPEEGLKFMVYLQKENIIDESGMPKERFSAEFPKEGPSILRIQQVVRGDSAAYFCASSGRDTNTGELFFGEGSRLTVL.

The chain has TRBV6-6 and TRBJ1-5; maybe TRBD1 (5 bases). The CDR3 extends over 14 amino acids. Trimming pared 6 bases from V and 0 bases from J, leaving 9 bases between. CDR1 MNHNY and CDR2 SVGAGI come from the germline V gene (reference sequence). The CDR3 spells CASSGHISNQPQHF. Here the CDR3 DNA reads TGTGCCAGCAGCGGACACATTAGCAATCAGCCCCAGCATTTT.

This chain joins TRBV5-1 and TRBJ2-7; 8 positions match TRBD2. V trimming: 5 bases; J trimming: 8 bases; junction bases outside the gene matches: 12. This CDR3 has 14 amino acids. CDR1 is SGHRS, CDR2 YFSETQ, per germline. The CDR3 spells CASRPTSAPTQQYF. Written as DNA, the CDR3 is TGCGCCAGCAGACCGACTAGCGCCCCTACGCAGCAGTACTTC.

This chain connects TRBV11-3 to TRBJ2-3; D is possibly TRBD1 (6 bases). Germline lookup yields CDR1 SGHNT and CDR2 YENEEA. The V and J ends lost 2 bases and 2 bases respectively, with 8 bases between them. The CDR3 spans 14 residues. CDR3 nucleotides: TGTGCCAGCAGCTTACGGGACAACACAGATACGCAGTATTTT. This sequence encodes CASSLRDNTDTQYF. Full variable domain (rest looked up from reference TRBV11-3 and TRBJ2-3): EAGVVQSPRYKIIEKKQPVAFWCNPISGHNTLYWYLQNLGQGPELLIRYENEEAVDDSQLPKDRFSAERLKGVDSTLKIQPAELGDSAVYLCASSLRDNTDTQYFGPGTRLTVL.

V usage is TRBV19 and J usage is TRBJ2-1; D is possibly TRBD1 (6 bases). Germline CDR1 LNHDA, CDR2 SQIVND (reference sequence). V was clipped by 8 bases and J by 0 bases, with 14 bases between them. CDR3 size: 15 residues. The CDR3 spells CASQSGQSSYNEQFF. CDR3 DNA sequence: TGTGCCAGTCAATCAGGACAGAGCTCCTACAATGAGCAGTTCTTC.

The genes are TRBV5-6 and TRBJ1-3; D unresolved. This CDR3 is built from 14 residues. Germline V gives CDR1 SGHDT, CDR2 YYEEEE. Trimming pared 0 bases from V and 11 bases from J, leaving 15 bases between. This chain's CDR3 is CASSLDSGLEAIYF. In DNA form, the CDR3 reads TGTGCCAGCAGCTTGGACTCGGGGTTGGAAGCCATATATTTT.

The chain is built from TRBV28 and TRBJ2-7, with 7 bases aligning to TRBD2. CDR1 is MDHEN, CDR2 SYDVKM, per germline. V lost 6 bases and J lost 2; bases outside the gene matches: 10. The CDR3 length is 15 residues. CDR3 in DNA: TGTGCCAGCAGGGGTGGGGCGGGAGCCCCCTACGAGCAGTACTTC. Protein sequence: CASRGGAGAPYEQYF. The full variable domain, rest sourced from reference TRBV28 and TRBJ2-7, is DVKVTQSSRYLVKRTGEKVFLECVQDMDHENMFWYRQDPGLGLRLIYFSYDVKMKEKGDIPEGYSVSREKKERFSLILESASTNQTSMYLCASRGGAGAPYEQYFGPGTRLTVT.

The V call is TRBV9, the J call TRBJ2-7, with 7 bases identical to TRBD2. Trimming removed 0 bases from V and 3 bases from J; junction bases left unmatched: 6. CDR1 SGDLS and CDR2 YYNGEE come from the germline V gene. CDR3 length equals 15 residues. In nucleotides, the CDR3 is TGTGCCAGCAGCGTAGAGACTAGCCCCATCTACGAGCAGTACTTC. It specifies CASSVETSPIYEQYF.

This chain uses TRBV15 with TRBJ1-2; tentative D call: TRBD1 (6 bases). V was pared by 7 bases and J by 4 bases, with 16 bases between. The CDR3 spans 14 residues. Germline V gene sequence: CDR1 LNHNV, CDR2 YYDKDF (reference sequence). CDR3 in DNA: TGTGCCACCAAAAGGGCGGGGGCAGGCTATGGCTACACCTTC. As protein: CATKRAGAGYGYTF.

CDR3 sequence reads: CSVVGTGYNEQFF. In DNA, the CDR3 is TGCAGCGTTGTCGGGACTGGATACAATGAGCAGTTCTTC. The V gene is TRBV29-1, the J gene TRBJ2-1; perhaps TRBD2 as D (6 bases). Looked up from germline, CDR1 is SQVTM and CDR2 is ANQGSEA. CDR3 length: 13 amino acids. V lost 4 bases and J 4 bases, leaving 11 bases between the germline ends.

This chain connects TRBV30 to TRBJ2-7; D possibly corresponds to TRBD2 (6 bases). The CDR3 length is 13 residues. The germline V and J ends were trimmed by 4 bases and 3 bases, with 13 bases remaining between them. Looked up from germline, CDR1 is GTSNPN and CDR2 is SVGIG (reference sequence). The CDR3 sequence is CAWNYRRGYEQYF. Here the CDR3 DNA reads TGTGCCTGGAACTACCGGAGGGGCTACGAGCAGTACTTC.